The 7 T cell receptor beta chains listed next were all sequenced from one sample in a study of blood T cells in healthy people across ages (dated by TCRdb to 2015 to 2017). Receptor libraries were prepared by 5' RACE. Sequencing used an Illumina HiSeq 2500. A second PCR of roughly 6 to 12 cycles was performed with a sample-barcoded 5' primer and a J-beta primer mix. The public reads were quality trimmed at Q25 with fastp and then assembled into clones with MiXCR by TCRdb, keeping productive beta chains. Rows are combined by CDR3 protein, so each entry shows the most common genes and DNA. The sample includes about 640,000 distinct CDR3 sequences, with under 65% observed a single time. 30% to 40% of the sample belongs to the ten largest clones. The sequenced material came from blood. The source of these receptors is a man in his 60s in good health.

This clonotype has only a few counts. J is TRBJ1-2 and V is TRBV20-1; D may be TRBD1 (5 bases). Between the trimmed V and J ends, which lost 0 bases and 2 bases, there was a span of 13 bases. The CDR3 is 15 residues long. Germline V lookup: CDR1 DFQATT, CDR2 SNEGSKA (reference sequence). The CDR3 sequence is CSARDLGRDNYGYTF. The CDR3 DNA follows: TGCAGTGCTAGAGATCTAGGCAGGGACAACTATGGCTACACCTTC.

This clonotype was seen more than once but under ten times. The J gene is TRBJ2-6, the V gene TRBV20-1; no clear D gene. CDR3 length equals 17 residues. The germline V gene has CDR1 DFQATT and CDR2 SNEGSKA (reference sequence). V dropped 0 bases and J dropped 0 bases, with 12 bases sitting between them. The CDR3 region has the DNA TGCAGTGCTAGAGATCGGGCAGGCAGCTCTGGGGCCAACGTCCTGACTTTC. Translation: CSARDRAGSSGANVLTF.

The chain joins TRBV5-1 to TRBJ2-3; TRBD1 aligns across 7 bases. Germline assignment: CDR1 SGHRS and CDR2 YFSETQ. The CDR3 is 14 amino acids. Trimming cost V 4 bases and J 4 bases; bases outside gene matches: 6. The CDR3 spells CASSLRQGSDTQYF. The CDR3 bases are TGCGCCAGCAGCCTTCGACAGGGCTCAGATACGCAGTATTTT.

This clonotype was counted ten times or more. The chain uses TRBV6-2 or TRBV6-3 and TRBJ2-5; 7 positions match TRBD2. Germline V lookup: CDR1 MNHEY, CDR2 SVGEGT. The CDR3 runs 15 residues. V gave up 2 bases and J gave up 5 bases; unmatched junction bases: 8. The CDR3 protein is CASSYGGDVWETQYF. CDR3 coding DNA: TGTGCCAGCAGTTACGGGGGGGATGTGTGGGAGACCCAGTACTTC.

V and J are TRBV7-2 and TRBJ2-4, with D hard to call. The CDR3 contains 12 residues. The germline gives CDR1 SGHTA, CDR2 FQGNSA. V was cut by 5 bases and J by 8 bases, with 10 bases left in between. The CDR3 DNA reads as TGTGCCAGCAGCACCCCGGCGGACATTCAGTACTTC. This translates into CASSTPADIQYF.

This chain uses TRBV12-3 or TRBV12-4 with TRBJ2-3; D is perhaps TRBD2 (5 bases). Trimming took 3 bases from V and 1 from J, leaving 11 bases between them. The CDR3 is 15 amino acids. The CDR3 region is CASSFLRDGTDTQYF. In DNA form, the CDR3 reads TGTGCCAGCAGTTTCCTGAGGGATGGCACAGATACGCAGTATTTT.

This clonotype was seen more than once but under ten times. The J gene is TRBJ1-1, the V gene TRBV29-1; perhaps TRBD1 as D (5 bases). Germline V lookup: CDR1 SQVTM, CDR2 ANQGSEA. There are 14 residues in the CDR3. Trimming stripped 3 bases from V and 4 bases from J, with 15 bases between. CDR3 nucleotide sequence: TGCAGCGTTGAGGGCAGGGCTGGGGGCACTGAAGCTTTCTTT. It encodes CSVEGRAGGTEAFF.